This T cell receptor beta chain came from a study of blood T cell repertoires in COVID-19. The sample holds one count of this clone. Profiling relied on immunoSEQ multiplex PCR, and the TCRdb table lists in-frame clones only, not all of them. The data show a few hundred thousand clones, about 80% seen once. CDR1 KGHSH and CDR2 LQKENI come from the germline V gene. The CDR3 runs 14 residues. Trimming left V 2 bases short and J 5 bases short, with 12 bases between. The sequenced sample consisted of peripheral blood. The rearrangement uses TRBV18 and TRBJ1-2; maybe TRBD1 (5 bases). This receptor was obtained from a woman older than 75 with acute or convalescent COVID-19. In DNA, the CDR3 is TGTGCCAGCTCACCAACACTCGACAGTTATGGCTACACCTTC. Its translation: CASSPTLDSYGYTF.